These 8 T cell receptor beta chains share one sample of origin, sequenced in a study of cytomegalovirus exposure and HLA in healthy donors (dated 2017 in TCRdb). Library preparation used the immunoSEQ multiplex PCR assay. For the multiplex PCR, a mixture combining 60 forward primers for TCR Vbeta segments and 13 reverse primers for TCR Jbeta segments was used. The source is immuneACCESS, and TCRdb retained only in-frame sequences with V and J called. Part of the clones is not carried over; for the studies checked, unresolved V genes explain less than half of this, and the remainder is unexplained. The table held for this sample gives over 150,000 clones. The top ten constitute approximately 0.74% of the sample. The material sequenced was PBMCs. All receptors derive from a boy between 10 and 17 years old in good health and CMV-seronegative.

V and J are TRBV6-1 and TRBJ1-1; D is perhaps TRBD1 (5 bases). The germline V gene encodes CDR1 MNHNS and CDR2 SASEGT. The CDR3 is 15 residues long. V was clipped by 5 bases and J by 4 bases, with 17 bases between them. CDR3 residues: CASSWRRLTGTEAFF. As DNA, the CDR3 is TGTGCCAGCAGTTGGCGCCGCCTTACAGGCACTGAAGCTTTCTTT.

The CDR3 nucleotides are TGTGCCAGCAGCGCAGGGACAATTGGGAACAATGAGCAGTTCTTC. Protein product: CASSAGTIGNNEQFF. The V call is TRBV9, the J call TRBJ2-1, with D maybe TRBD1 (6 bases). Germline assignment: CDR1 SGDLS and CDR2 YYNGEE. The length of the CDR3 is 15 residues. The germline V and J ends were trimmed by 3 bases and 5 bases, with 15 bases remaining between them.

The rearrangement uses TRBV19 and TRBJ2-1, with TRBD1 matching 8 bases. Germline loops: CDR1 LNHDA, CDR2 SQIVND (reference sequence). Trimming cost V 4 bases and J 9 bases; bases outside gene matches: 8. The CDR3 runs 14 residues. The CDR3 spells CASSTSRTGIEQFF. DNA for the CDR3: TGTGCCAGTAGTACCTCCCGGACAGGGATTGAGCAGTTCTTC.

V and J are TRBV19 and TRBJ2-7; maybe TRBD2 (7 bases). Trimming stripped 2 bases from V and 4 bases from J, with 15 bases between. CDR1 is LNHDA, CDR2 SQIVND, per germline (reference sequence). This CDR3 contains 15 residues. CDR3 sequence: CASSINRGAVYEQYF. In DNA form, the CDR3 reads TGTGCCAGTAGTATAAATCGGGGGGCTGTTTACGAGCAGTACTTC. The full variable domain, with the rest looked up from reference TRBV19 and TRBJ2-7, is DGGITQSPKYLFRKEGQNVTLSCEQNLNHDAMYWYRQDPGQGLRLIYYSQIVNDFQKGDIAEGYSVSREKKESFPLTVTSAQKNPTAFYLCASSINRGAVYEQYFGPGTRLTVT.

The chain is built from TRBV9 and TRBJ1-6; D is possibly TRBD1 (6 bases). Germline V CDR1 and CDR2: SGDLS, YYNGEE. The germline V and J ends were trimmed by 0 bases and 7 bases, with 8 bases remaining between them. CDR3 length: 14 residues. The CDR3 sequence is CASSVGGHNSPLHF. The CDR3, as DNA: TGTGCCAGCAGCGTAGGGGGGCACAATTCACCCCTCCACTTT.

The V call is TRBV7-9, the J call TRBJ2-7; D remains unclear. The CDR3 is 12 amino acids. Trimming took 1 base from V and 4 from J, leaving 5 bases between them. Germline CDR1 SEHNR, CDR2 FQNEAQ (reference sequence). Here the CDR3 reads CASSLGQYEQYF. CDR3 nucleotides: TGTGCCAGCAGCTTAGGGCAATACGAGCAGTACTTC.

The V gene is TRBV6-6, the J gene TRBJ1-2; 10 nucleotides align to TRBD1. The CDR3 is made up of 16 amino acids. V shed 0 bases and J 1 base; nucleotides not matched to a gene: 2. Germline V gene sequence: CDR1 MNHNY, CDR2 SVGAGI (reference sequence). The CDR3 region has the DNA TGTGCCAGCAGTTACTCGGGACAGGGGCTTAACTATGGCTACACCTTC. Translating gives CASSYSGQGLNYGYTF.

The chain links TRBV2 to TRBJ1-2; maybe TRBD1 (6 bases). V lost 5 bases and J 1 base, leaving 11 bases between the germline ends. CDR1 SNHLY and CDR2 FYNNEI come from the germline V gene. The CDR3 spans 14 residues. As DNA, the CDR3 is TGTGCCAGCAGTTACAGGGAGCTTAACTATGGCTACACCTTC. It translates to CASSYRELNYGYTF.